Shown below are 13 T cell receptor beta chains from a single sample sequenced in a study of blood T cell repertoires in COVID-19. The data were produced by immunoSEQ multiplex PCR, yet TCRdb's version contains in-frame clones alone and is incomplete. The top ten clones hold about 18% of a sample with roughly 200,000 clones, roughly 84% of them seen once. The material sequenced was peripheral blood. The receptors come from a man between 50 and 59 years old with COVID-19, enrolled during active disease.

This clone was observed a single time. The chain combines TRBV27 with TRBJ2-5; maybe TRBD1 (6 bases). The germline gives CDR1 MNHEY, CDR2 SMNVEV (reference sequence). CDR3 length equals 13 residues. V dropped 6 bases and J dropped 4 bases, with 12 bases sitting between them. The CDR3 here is CASSPGTSETQYF. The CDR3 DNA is TGTGCCAGCAGCCCCGGGACATCAGAGACCCAGTACTTC.

The CDR3 here is CASKRQGNSGNTIYF. As DNA, the CDR3 is TGTGCCAGCAAGCGACAGGGGAACTCTGGAAACACCATATATTTT. V and J are TRBV2 and TRBJ1-3, with 8 bases that match TRBD1. CDR3 length equals 15 residues. Per the germline V gene, CDR1 is SNHLY and CDR2 is FYNNEI. With V trimmed by 7 bases and J by 0 bases, 5 bases remained unmatched.

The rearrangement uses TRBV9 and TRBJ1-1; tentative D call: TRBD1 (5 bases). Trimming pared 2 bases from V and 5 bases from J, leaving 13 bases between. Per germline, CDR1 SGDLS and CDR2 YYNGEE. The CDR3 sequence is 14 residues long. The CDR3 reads CASSVSQGKTEAFF. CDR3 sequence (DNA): TGTGCCAGCAGCGTCAGTCAGGGTAAGACTGAAGCTTTCTTT.

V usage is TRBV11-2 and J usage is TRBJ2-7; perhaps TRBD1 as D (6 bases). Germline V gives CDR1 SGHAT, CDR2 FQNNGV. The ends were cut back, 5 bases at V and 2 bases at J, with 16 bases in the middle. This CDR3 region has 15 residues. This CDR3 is CASSPDRFPTYEQYF. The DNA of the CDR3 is TGTGCCAGCAGCCCCGACAGGTTCCCCACCTACGAGCAGTACTTC.

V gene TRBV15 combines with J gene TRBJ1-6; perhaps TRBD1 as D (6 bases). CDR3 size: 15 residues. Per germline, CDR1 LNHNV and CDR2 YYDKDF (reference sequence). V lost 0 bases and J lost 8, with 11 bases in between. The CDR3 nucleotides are TGTGCCACCAGCAGAGATCCGGACAGTGATTCACCCCTCCACTTT. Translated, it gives CATSRDPDSDSPLHF.

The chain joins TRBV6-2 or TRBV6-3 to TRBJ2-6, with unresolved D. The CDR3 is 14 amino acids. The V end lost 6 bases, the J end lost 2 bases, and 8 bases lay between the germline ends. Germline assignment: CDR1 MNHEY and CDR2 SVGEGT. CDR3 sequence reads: CASSPDTGANVLTF. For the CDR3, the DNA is TGTGCCAGCAGCCCTGACACTGGGGCCAACGTCCTGACTTTC.

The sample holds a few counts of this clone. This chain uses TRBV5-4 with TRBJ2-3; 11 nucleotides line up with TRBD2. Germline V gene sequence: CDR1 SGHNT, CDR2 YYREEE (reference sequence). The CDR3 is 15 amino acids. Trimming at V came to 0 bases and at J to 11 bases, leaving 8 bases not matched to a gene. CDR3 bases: TGTGCCAGCAGCTTGGCCGGGGGCCTAGCGGGGGGGCAGTATTTT. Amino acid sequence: CASSLAGGLAGGQYF.

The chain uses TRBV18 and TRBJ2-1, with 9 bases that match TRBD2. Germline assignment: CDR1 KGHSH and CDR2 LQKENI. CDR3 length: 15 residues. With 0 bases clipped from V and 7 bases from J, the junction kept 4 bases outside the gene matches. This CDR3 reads CASSPPAGGDNEQFF. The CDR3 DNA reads TGTGCCAGCTCACCACCGGCGGGAGGGGATAATGAGCAGTTCTTC.

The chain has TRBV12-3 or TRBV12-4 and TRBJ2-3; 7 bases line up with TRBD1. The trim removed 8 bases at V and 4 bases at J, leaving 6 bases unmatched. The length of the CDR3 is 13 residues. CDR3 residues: CASGSGTADTQYF. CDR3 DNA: TGTGCCAGCGGATCCGGGACAGCAGATACGCAGTATTTT.

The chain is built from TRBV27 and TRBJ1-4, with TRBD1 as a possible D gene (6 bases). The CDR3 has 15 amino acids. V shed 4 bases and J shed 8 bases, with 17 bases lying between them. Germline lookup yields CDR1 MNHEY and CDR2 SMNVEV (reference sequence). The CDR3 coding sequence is TGTGCCAGCAGTTCTACCCCACAGGGTTGGGAAAAACTGTTTTTT. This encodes CASSSTPQGWEKLFF.

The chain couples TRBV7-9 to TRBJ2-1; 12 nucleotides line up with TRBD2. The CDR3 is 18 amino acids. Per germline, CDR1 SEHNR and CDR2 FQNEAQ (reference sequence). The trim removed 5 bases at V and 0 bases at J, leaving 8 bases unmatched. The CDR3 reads CASSPGLAGQSSYNEQFF. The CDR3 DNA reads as TGTGCCAGCAGCCCCGGACTAGCGGGACAAAGCTCCTACAATGAGCAGTTCTTC.

In nucleotides, the CDR3 is TGTGCCAGCAGTGGACAGGGTTGGAGCAATCAGCCCCAGCATTTT. Encoded protein: CASSGQGWSNQPQHF. The gene calls are TRBV2 and TRBJ1-5, with 7 bases aligning to TRBD1. Germline-derived CDR1 and CDR2 are SNHLY and FYNNEI. After removal of 4 bases from V and 1 base from J, the junction contained 4 bases not matched to a gene. CDR3 length: 15 residues. Variable domain in full (rest from reference TRBV2 and TRBJ1-5): EPEVTQTPSHQVTQMGQEVILRCVPISNHLYFYWYRQILGQKVEFLVSFYNNEISEKSEIFDDQFSVERPDGSNFTLKIRSTKLEDSAMYFCASSGQGWSNQPQHFGDGTRLSIL.

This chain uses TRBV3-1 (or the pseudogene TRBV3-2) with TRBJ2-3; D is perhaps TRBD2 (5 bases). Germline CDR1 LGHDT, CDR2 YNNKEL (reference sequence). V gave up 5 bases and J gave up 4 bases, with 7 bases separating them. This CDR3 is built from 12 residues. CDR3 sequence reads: CASSALADTQYF. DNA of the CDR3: TGTGCCAGCAGCGCACTAGCAGATACGCAGTATTTT.